This T cell receptor (beta chain) is from a study of CD8 T cells in ankylosing spondylitis. Findings and limits, study-wide: Prior work had noted some motif variants in reactive arthritis blood and synovial fluid. Disease-linked clones had a CD8+ phenotype and relatively low frequency in peripheral blood.

Making the TCR beta libraries involved quantitative 5'-RACE with molecular barcodes. One entry per CDR3 protein, called by TCRdb with MiXCR from the 5' RACE reads. The sample has nearly 350,000 distinct CDR3 sequences, approximately 15% seen once. About this clonotype itself: Its antigen is as yet unknown.

The germline V and J ends were trimmed by 4 bases and 7 bases, with 15 bases remaining between them. Germline values: CDR1 SGHRS, CDR2 YFSETQ. This CDR3 region has 13 residues. The gene calls are TRBV5-1 and TRBJ2-7, with a weak D call TRBD2 (5 bases). Input material: blood, either unsorted or a sorted T cell fraction (not recorded which). The source of this sequence is a male donor with ankylosing spondylitis or in good health (not recorded which). The CDR3 region has the DNA TGCGCCAGCAGCCCCGATGCGGGTTATGAGCAGTACTTC. Its translation is CASSPDAGYEQYF.